This TCR beta chain was captured by sequencing in a study of breast tumors, draining lymph nodes, adjacent tissues. Points from the study as a whole: Tumors had less TCR diversity than lymph nodes, more than nontumor tissue. Luminal-like breast cancer showed significantly greater tumor-nontumor repertoire similarity than basal-like breast cancer did.

The CDR3 totals 16 residues. CDR1 and CDR2 from the germline V gene are LGHNA and YSLEER. From the multiplex PCR reads, TCRdb called clonotypes with MiXCR, one entry per CDR3 protein. Of tens of thousands of distinct CDR3 sequences in the sample, around 40% were seen once. As concerns this clonotype: Its antigen is still unknown. Sequence at one end of the junction differs from germline and may be a read error.

This clonotype originated in a female donor with breast cancer. Some clones in this sample may be carry-over from other donors' samples. The sample taken for sequencing was breast tumor tissue. This chain uses TRBV4-3 with TRBJ2-2; no clear D gene. CDR3 DNA: TGCGCCAGCAGCCAATTGCCGAGTACCGGCACCAGGGAGCTGTTTTTT. It encodes CASSQLPSTGTRELFF.